The rows below give T cell receptor beta chains drawn from one sample of a study of graft-versus-host responses after intestinal transplantation. These TCRs' antigens remain unknown. The repertoire was sequenced with immunoSEQ multiplex PCR; TCRdb's copy has only in-frame clones and lacks some. The sample has about 120,000 clones, approximately 95% seen once. The sample in question was unstimulated CD4+ T cells sorted from spleen or lymph node cells, obtained before intestinal transplant. The source of these receptors is a human donor who received an intestinal transplant. CDR3s include the opening cysteine and the closing phenylalanine or tryptophan. D genes are given only for firm matches. Only some rows state a clone size, as once, few, many or a class for expanded clones.

D gene: TRBD1; V gene: TRBV5-6; J gene: TRBJ2-1; clone size: -; CDR3 protein: CASSQLTRDRGFNEQFF; CDR3 DNA: TGTGCCAGCAGCCAGCTAACCCGGGACAGGGGGTTCAATGAGCAGTTCTTC
D gene: -; V gene: TRBV7-3; J gene: TRBJ2-7; clone size: -; CDR3 protein: CASSPSRTPYEQYF; CDR3 DNA: TGTGCCAGCAGCCCCTCGCGGACCCCTTACGAGCAGTACTTC
D gene: -; V gene: TRBV5-1; J gene: TRBJ2-5; clone size: -; CDR3 protein: CASSSTLGETQYF; CDR3 DNA: TGCGCCAGCAGCTCGACTTTAGGAGAGACCCAGTACTTC
D gene: TRBD2; V gene: TRBV19; J gene: TRBJ2-3; clone size: -; CDR3 protein: CASSFGLASSTDTQYF; CDR3 DNA: TGTGCCAGTAGTTTTGGACTAGCGAGTAGCACAGATACGCAGTATTTT
D gene: -; V gene: TRBV9; J gene: TRBJ1-5; clone size: -; CDR3 protein: CASSVNGLSNQPQHF; CDR3 DNA: TGTGCCAGCAGCGTAAATGGGCTAAGCAATCAGCCCCAGCATTTT
D gene: -; V gene: TRBV4-2; J gene: TRBJ1-1; clone size: -; CDR3 protein: CASSQDRRGSEAFF; CDR3 DNA: TGTGCCAGCAGCCAAGATCGGAGGGGCTCTGAAGCTTTCTTT
D gene: TRBD1; V gene: TRBV7-9; J gene: TRBJ1-2; clone size: -; CDR3 protein: CASSLPQTGSVGYTF; CDR3 DNA: TGTGCCAGCAGCTTACCCCAGACAGGGTCGGTTGGCTACACCTTC
D gene: -; V gene: TRBV6-6; J gene: TRBJ1-3; clone size: -; CDR3 protein: CASTGISGNTIYF; CDR3 DNA: TGTGCCAGCACCGGGATCTCTGGAAACACCATATATTTT
D gene: -; V gene: TRBV19; J gene: TRBJ2-7; clone size: -; CDR3 protein: CASSILASSYEQYF; CDR3 DNA: TGTGCCAGTAGTATACTAGCGAGCTCCTACGAGCAGTACTTC
D gene: -; V gene: TRBV5-1; J gene: TRBJ2-1; clone size: -; CDR3 protein: CASSLEYNEQFF; CDR3 DNA: TGCGCCAGCAGCTTGGAATACAATGAGCAGTTCTTC
D gene: TRBD2; V gene: TRBV7-9; J gene: TRBJ2-7; clone size: -; CDR3 protein: CASSPRRLAVPYEQYF; CDR3 DNA: TGTGCCAGCAGCCCCAGGAGACTAGCGGTACCCTACGAGCAGTACTTC
D gene: -; V gene: TRBV9; J gene: TRBJ1-1; clone size: -; CDR3 protein: CASSADPQVNTEAFF; CDR3 DNA: TGTGCCAGCAGCGCAGACCCACAGGTGAACACTGAAGCTTTCTTT
D gene: -; V gene: TRBV9; J gene: TRBJ2-3; clone size: -; CDR3 protein: CASSERAIDTQYF; CDR3 DNA: TGTGCCAGCAGCGAGAGGGCTATAGATACGCAGTATTTT
D gene: TRBD1; V gene: TRBV11-1; J gene: TRBJ2-7; clone size: -; CDR3 protein: CASRMTGSEQYF; CDR3 DNA: TGTGCCAGCAGGATGACAGGGAGCGAGCAGTACTTC
D gene: -; V gene: TRBV7-9; J gene: TRBJ2-7; clone size: few; CDR3 protein: CASSQQILRGDEQYF; CDR3 DNA: TGTGCCAGCAGCCAACAAATCCTCCGGGGCGACGAGCAGTACTTC
D gene: -; V gene: TRBV30; J gene: TRBJ2-7; clone size: -; CDR3 protein: CAWRAPGSRKQYF; CDR3 DNA: TGTGCCTGGAGAGCACCCGGGTCAAGGAAGCAGTACTTC
D gene: TRBD2; V gene: TRBV23-1; J gene: TRBJ2-1; clone size: -; CDR3 protein: CASSQSLSGRANNEQFF; CDR3 DNA: TGCGCCAGCAGTCAATCTTTAAGCGGGAGGGCCAACAATGAGCAGTTCTTC